The 5 T cell receptor beta chains below all came from one sample that was sequenced in a study of regulatory T cells in long-lasting Graves disease. Time point denoted: persistent/refractory GD, antithyroid drugs over 5 years with positive TRAb. With RNA extracted from PBMCs as input, the TCR library was made. Arm-PCR of CDR3 regions and iRepertoire HTBI primers were used to build TCR beta libraries. Each CDR3 protein is one row after TCRdb ran MiXCR on the multiplex PCR reads. The data contain approximately 400,000 distinct CDR3 sequences, less than 30% of them singletons. The sequenced sample was peripheral blood mononuclear cells (PBMCs), obtained when the disease was refractory, from a patient treated with antithyroid drugs. The source of these receptors is a woman in her forties with Graves disease.

V gene TRBV27 combines with J gene TRBJ1-5; 11 bases line up with TRBD1. The CDR3 length is 16 residues. The V gene's germline CDR1 is MNHEY and CDR2 SMNVEV (reference sequence). V trimming: 6 bases; J trimming: 1 base; junction bases outside the gene matches: 5. CDR3 bases: TGTGCCAGCAGCCGGACAGGGGGCGCGAGCAATCAGCCCCAGCATTTT. It is translated as CASSRTGGASNQPQHF.

V usage is TRBV5-1 and J usage is TRBJ2-1; 9 nucleotides match TRBD2. CDR1 and CDR2 (germline): SGHRS, YFSETQ. J gave up 6 bases and V 0 bases, and 4 bases lay outside the gene matches. This CDR3 comprises 15 residues. CDR3 nucleotides: TGCGCCAGCAGCTTGGAACTAGCGGGCACCAATGAGCAGTTCTTC. The encoded protein is CASSLELAGTNEQFF. Full variable domain (remainder filled in from reference TRBV5-1 and TRBJ2-1): KAGVTQTPRYLIKTRGQQVTLSCSPISGHRSVSWYQQTPGQGLQFLFEYFSETQRNKGNFPGRFSGRQFSNSRSEMNVSTLELGDSALYLCASSLELAGTNEQFFGPGTRLTVL.

The chain joins TRBV6-1 to TRBJ1-5; D might be TRBD1 (5 bases). Germline V gives CDR1 MNHNS, CDR2 SASEGT. This CDR3 is 14 amino acids long. V was shortened by 6 bases and J by 9 bases, with 18 bases between the two germline ends. The CDR3 is CASSQGPPLAPQHF. The DNA of the CDR3 is TGTGCCAGCAGCCAGGGACCGCCCCTCGCGCCCCAGCATTTT.

This clonotype has just a few counts. This sequence joins TRBV15 and TRBJ1-4; TRBD1 matches 10 bases. CDR3 length: 14 amino acids. The V gene's germline CDR1 is LNHNV and CDR2 YYDKDF (reference sequence). With V trimmed by 5 bases and J by 7 bases, 4 bases remained unmatched. CDR3 DNA sequence: TGTGCCACCAGCTCGGACAGGGGGAGTGAAAAACTGTTTTTT. Protein: CATSSDRGSEKLFF.

This clonotype was recorded at least ten times. V gene TRBV28 combines with J gene TRBJ2-7, with D perhaps TRBD1 (5 bases). The germline CDR1 and CDR2 sequences are MDHEN and SYDVKM. V was cut by 5 bases and J by 5 bases, with 16 bases left in between. The CDR3 contains 14 residues. CDR3 nucleotide sequence: TGTGCCAGCAGTGCCCAGATCCAGGGCCACGAGCAGTACTTC. Its translation: CASSAQIQGHEQYF.